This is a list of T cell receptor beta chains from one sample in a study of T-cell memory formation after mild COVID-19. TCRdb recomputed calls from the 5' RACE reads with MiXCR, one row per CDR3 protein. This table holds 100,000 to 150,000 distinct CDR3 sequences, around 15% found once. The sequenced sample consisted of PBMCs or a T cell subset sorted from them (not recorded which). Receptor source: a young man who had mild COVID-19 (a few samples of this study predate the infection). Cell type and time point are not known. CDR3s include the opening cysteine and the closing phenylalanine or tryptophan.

cdr3_aa: CSARPRTGLIHEQYF
j_call: TRBJ2-7
cdr3_length: 15
v_call: TRBV20-1

cdr3_aa: CSAGRVGYEQYF
j_call: TRBJ2-7
cdr3_length: 12
v_call: TRBV20-1

cdr3_aa: CASSLRDGALGEQFF
j_call: TRBJ2-1
cdr3_length: 15
v_call: TRBV7-8

cdr3_aa: CASSLVNQPQHF
j_call: TRBJ1-5
cdr3_length: 12
v_call: TRBV10-3

cdr3_aa: CASSLQNGRPYEQYF
j_call: TRBJ2-7
cdr3_length: 15
v_call: TRBV5-1

cdr3_aa: CASSSLRTGSQFF
j_call: TRBJ2-1
cdr3_length: 13
v_call: TRBV11-2

cdr3_aa: CASSRRGSTDTQYF
j_call: TRBJ2-3
cdr3_length: 14
v_call: TRBV11-3

cdr3_aa: CSGGLENEKLFF
j_call: TRBJ1-4
cdr3_length: 12
v_call: TRBV29-1

cdr3_aa: CASSVGSGQGSYEQYF
j_call: TRBJ2-7
cdr3_length: 16
v_call: TRBV7-8

cdr3_aa: CASSPETGLPNYGYTF
j_call: TRBJ1-2
cdr3_length: 16
v_call: TRBV4-2

cdr3_aa: CASSLPDRGKNIQYF
j_call: TRBJ2-4
cdr3_length: 15
v_call: TRBV5-1

cdr3_aa: CAWSGQGHEKLFF
j_call: TRBJ1-4
cdr3_length: 13
v_call: TRBV30

cdr3_aa: CASSHAGGRASTGELFF
j_call: TRBJ2-2
cdr3_length: 17
v_call: TRBV4-1

cdr3_aa: CASRSGGEVYEQFF
j_call: TRBJ2-1
cdr3_length: 14
v_call: TRBV6-2/TRBV6-3

cdr3_aa: CASSFQGIPEKLFF
j_call: TRBJ1-4
cdr3_length: 14
v_call: TRBV7-2

cdr3_aa: CATSRGPGFHGYTF
j_call: TRBJ1-2
cdr3_length: 14
v_call: TRBV15

cdr3_aa: CASSLVDTPGETQYF
j_call: TRBJ2-5
cdr3_length: 15
v_call: TRBV5-4

cdr3_aa: CSAGRGLSSIVAKNIQYF
j_call: TRBJ2-4
cdr3_length: 18
v_call: TRBV20-1

cdr3_aa: CASSLGGGENEQFF
j_call: TRBJ2-1
cdr3_length: 14
v_call: TRBV5-1

cdr3_aa: CASSKGWPANTGELFF
j_call: TRBJ2-2
cdr3_length: 16
v_call: TRBV19

cdr3_aa: CATSDGASSTDTQYF
j_call: TRBJ2-3
cdr3_length: 15
v_call: TRBV24-1

cdr3_aa: CASSPGGARRGQPQHF
j_call: TRBJ1-5
cdr3_length: 16
v_call: TRBV7-2

cdr3_aa: CASSPPSTGNYEQYF
j_call: TRBJ2-7
cdr3_length: 15
v_call: TRBV18

cdr3_aa: CAIRTSGGQETQYF
j_call: TRBJ2-5
cdr3_length: 14
v_call: TRBV10-3

cdr3_aa: CSVRQSSGNTIYF
j_call: TRBJ1-3
cdr3_length: 13
v_call: TRBV29-1

cdr3_aa: CASSRGLAGITDTQYF
j_call: TRBJ2-3
cdr3_length: 16
v_call: TRBV7-2

cdr3_aa: CASSLRLGETQYF
j_call: TRBJ2-5
cdr3_length: 13
v_call: TRBV5-6

cdr3_aa: CASSLQRLTSTNEKLFF
j_call: TRBJ1-4
cdr3_length: 17
v_call: TRBV6-6